The rows below give T cell receptor beta chains drawn from one sample of a study of blood T cell repertoires in COVID-19. Using immunoSEQ multiplex PCR, the repertoire was profiled, and TCRdb retains in-frame clones only, with some absent. The repertoire includes about 120,000 clones, 80% to 90% of them detected once, and 2% to 2.5% sits in the top ten. Sequenced sample: peripheral blood. These receptors came from a woman aged 50 to 60 with acute or convalescent COVID-19. Both conserved end residues are part of each CDR3. Fields, in order: D gene, V gene, J gene, clone size, CDR3 DNA, CDR3 protein. A D gene is named only where the DNA matches it firmly. Some rows mark clone size as missing; the rest say once, few, many or name a class of expanded clone.

TRBD2	TRBV5-6	TRBJ2-3	NA	TGTGCCAGCAGCATAAGACTAGCGGGAGTTTCAGATACGCAGTATTTT	CASSIRLAGVSDTQYF
TRBD1	TRBV7-2	TRBJ2-1	NA	TGTGCCAGCAGCTCAGGACAGGGGGGAGGACCGATTTTCGATGAGCAGTTCTTC	CASSSGQGGGPIFDEQFF
NA	TRBV3-1/TRBV3-2	TRBJ2-2	many	TGTGCCGCAGGGGAAGAGGACACCGGGGAGCTGTTTTTT	CAAGEEDTGELFF
NA	TRBV5-6	TRBJ2-3	NA	TGTGCCAGCAGCTTGGCGGGGAACACAGATACGCAGTATTTT	CASSLAGNTDTQYF
TRBD1	TRBV11-3	TRBJ2-5	once	TGTGCCAGCAGCTTAGGACTGGGACAGGAGGAGACCCAGTACTTC	CASSLGLGQEETQYF
NA	TRBV12-3/TRBV12-4	TRBJ1-2	NA	TGTGCCAGCAGTTTAGAGCATGGCTACACCTTC	CASSLEHGYTF
NA	TRBV29-1	TRBJ1-3	NA	TGCAGCGTTGAAGGTGGCATGAACACCATATATTTT	CSVEGGMNTIYF
NA	TRBV6-5	TRBJ2-1	NA	TGTGCCAGTACCCTAGGGAGGTACAATGAGCAGTTCTTC	CASTLGRYNEQFF
TRBD2	TRBV7-2	TRBJ2-7	NA	TGTGCCAGCAGTTCTACTAGCGGGGCTTTCTACGAGCAGTACTTC	CASSSTSGAFYEQYF
TRBD2	TRBV9	TRBJ2-3	NA	TGTGCCAGCAGCGCCCAACTAGCGGGACACACAGATACGCAGTATTTT	CASSAQLAGHTDTQYF
NA	TRBV25-1	TRBJ2-7	NA	TGTGCCAGCAGTCCCAGGCTAGGGACATCCTATTCCTACGAGCAGTACTTC	CASSPRLGTSYSYEQYF
NA	TRBV5-8	TRBJ2-1	NA	TGTGCCAGCAGCCCCCGGGTTGTCCCCTACAATGAGCAGTTCTTC	CASSPRVVPYNEQFF
TRBD1	TRBV29-1	TRBJ1-1	NA	TGCAGCGCAAGAGACAGGGGAGCTTTCTTT	CSARDRGAFF
NA	TRBV3-1/TRBV3-2	TRBJ2-2	NA	TGTGCCAGCAGCCGGCGGGACACCGGGGAGCTGTTTTTT	CASSRRDTGELFF
NA	TRBV15	TRBJ1-5	once	TGTGCCACCAGCAGGCCAGGGGCGGTTCAGCCCCAGCATTTT	CATSRPGAVQPQHF
NA	TRBV30	TRBJ2-7	NA	TGTGCCTGGACCCCAAACCCCAGGGGAGCCTCCTACGAGCAGTACTTC	CAWTPNPRGASYEQYF
NA	TRBV6-2/TRBV6-3	TRBJ1-6	NA	TGTGCCAGCAGTTACTCGACGGGGGTTGGTAATTCACCCCTCCACTTT	CASSYSTGVGNSPLHF
TRBD1	TRBV6-5	TRBJ1-1	NA	TGTGCCAGCAGTTACTCGGACAGGGGGCGGAACACTGAAGCTTTCTTT	CASSYSDRGRNTEAFF
NA	TRBV5-1	TRBJ1-1	once	TGCGCCAGCAGCTTGAGACAAAACACTGAAGCTTTCTTT	CASSLRQNTEAFF
NA	TRBV5-5	TRBJ2-7	NA	TGTGCCAGCAGCTTGATGAGTTACAGTGACTACGAGCAGTACTTC	CASSLMSYSDYEQYF
TRBD2	TRBV5-1	TRBJ2-1	few	TGCGCCAGCAGCTCCGGGACTAGCGGGAGGGGGGTTAATGAGCAGTTCTTC	CASSSGTSGRGVNEQFF
NA	TRBV11-3	TRBJ2-2	NA	TGTGCCAGCCGTAGGGGGGAGGGCACCGGGGAGCTGTTTTTT	CASRRGEGTGELFF
NA	TRBV5-1	TRBJ1-2	NA	TGCGCCAGCAGCTTGTCAGATCTCTATGGCTACACCTTC	CASSLSDLYGYTF
NA	TRBV5-4	TRBJ2-1	NA	TGTGCCAGCAGCTTGGCTGCGGGGAACAATGAGCAGTTCTTC	CASSLAAGNNEQFF
TRBD1	TRBV6-5	TRBJ1-2	few	TGTGCCAGCAGTAGGACAGGGTATAATGGCTACACCTTC	CASSRTGYNGYTF
TRBD1	TRBV24-1	TRBJ1-6	few	TGTGCCACCAGTGGGACAGGGAATTCACCCCTCCACTTT	CATSGTGNSPLHF
NA	TRBV3-1/TRBV3-2	TRBJ1-3	NA	TGTGCCAGCAGCCAAGATGCGGGGGCTGGAAACACCATATATTTT	CASSQDAGAGNTIYF
TRBD1	TRBV2	TRBJ2-7	few	TGTGCCAGCAGTGGGCGGCAGGGGGCCAGCGAGCAGTACTTC	CASSGRQGASEQYF
NA	TRBV5-8	TRBJ2-7	NA	TGTGCCAGCAGCTTTTCTGGGAGCTCCTACGAGCAGTACTTC	CASSFSGSSYEQYF
TRBD2	TRBV11-2	TRBJ2-5	once	TGTGCCAGCAGCCAGACTAGCGACGGGACCCAGTACTTC	CASSQTSDGTQYF
NA	TRBV12-3/TRBV12-4	TRBJ1-1	NA	TGTGCCAGCAGTCCTCCGGGGAACACTGAAGCTTTCTTT	CASSPPGNTEAFF
TRBD1	TRBV7-7	TRBJ2-2	few	TGTGCCAGCAGCCCGTCCGGGACAGTGAACACCGGGGAGCTGTTTTTT	CASSPSGTVNTGELFF
NA	TRBV20-1	TRBJ1-2	NA	TGCAGTGCTAACTCTAACTATGGCTACACCTTC	CSANSNYGYTF
NA	TRBV5-1	TRBJ1-6	NA	TGCGCCAGCAGCTTGGAGGGGAATTCACCCCTCCACTTT	CASSLEGNSPLHF
TRBD1	TRBV6-2/TRBV6-3	TRBJ1-2	NA	TGTGCCAGCAGTTACCGCCAGGGGGCGCATGGCTACACCTTC	CASSYRQGAHGYTF
TRBD1	TRBV30	TRBJ2-7	few	TGTGCCTGGGGGACAGCCTACGAGCAGTACTTC	CAWGTAYEQYF
NA	TRBV21-1	TRBJ2-1	NA	TGTGCCAGCAGCAAAGGGGCCGGCAGGGTTGATGAGCAGTTCTTC	CASSKGAGRVDEQFF
TRBD2	TRBV12-5	TRBJ2-7	NA	TGTGCTAGTCTAGCCGGGACTAGCTCCTACGAGCAGTACTTC	CASLAGTSSYEQYF
NA	TRBV12-3/TRBV12-4	TRBJ2-5	NA	TGTGCCAGCAGCAGGGCGGAGACCCAGTACTTC	CASSRAETQYF
NA	TRBV6-5	TRBJ2-2	NA	TGTGCCAGCAGTTCCAGTCAGGCCACCGGGGAGCTGTTTTTT	CASSSSQATGELFF
NA	TRBV5-1	TRBJ1-1	NA	TGCGCCAGCAGCCGTAACAGGGCGAGGTCGGGGTTGAACACTGAAGCTTTCTTT	CASSRNRARSGLNTEAFF
TRBD1	TRBV5-1	TRBJ1-4	NA	TGCGCCAGCAGCTCCACAGGGGCGGGTGAAAAACTGTTTTTT	CASSSTGAGEKLFF
TRBD1	TRBV18	TRBJ2-7	NA	TGTGCCAGCTCACCAAGGGACAGCTACGAGCAGTACTTC	CASSPRDSYEQYF
TRBD1	TRBV10-3	TRBJ1-5	NA	TGTGCCATCAGTTCGGGACAGGGGGACAATCAGCCCCAGCATTTT	CAISSGQGDNQPQHF
TRBD2	TRBV11-3	TRBJ2-3	NA	TGTGCCAGCAGCTTTGCGTCTAGCGGGGGGGCAGATACGCAGTATTTT	CASSFASSGGADTQYF
NA	TRBV6-1	TRBJ1-2	NA	TGTGCCAGCAGTGAGCAGATGGGAGGTCCCCTATATGGCTACACCTTC	CASSEQMGGPLYGYTF
NA	TRBV16	TRBJ1-1	NA	TGTGCCAGCAGCCAATCATCCCCGCGGACTGAAGCTTTCTTT	CASSQSSPRTEAFF
NA	TRBV19	TRBJ2-6	NA	TGTGCCAGTAGTTATTTTGGGGCCAACGTCCTGACTTTC	CASSYFGANVLTF
TRBD2	TRBV3-1/TRBV3-2	TRBJ2-1	NA	TGTGCCAGCAGCCAAGTGGTAGCGGGGGTGGGTAATGAGCAGTTCTTC	CASSQVVAGVGNEQFF